The clone carrying this TCR beta chain is medium-sized (0.01 to 0.1%). Antigen specificity is unknown. Between the trimmed V and J ends, which lost 11 bases and 2 bases, there was a span of 15 bases. CDR1 and CDR2 from the germline V gene are LNHDA and SQIVND (reference sequence). The CDR3 runs to 13 residues. This record comes from a study of PD-L1 blockade in urothelial cancer. About the study: Atezolizumab at 1,200 mg intravenously every 3 weeks was started by patients around 2014. At 3 weeks (second dose) and 6 weeks after starting treatment, blood was analyzed.

Findings and caveats of the study: Patients who had durable benefit saw their tumor-associated blood clones expand more at 3 weeks.

As to time point: peripheral blood 6 weeks after treatment start. Between 1 and 8 samples, pretreatment and on-treatment, were given by each patient. The protocol was immunoSEQ multiplex PCR, while the TCRdb copy is restricted to in-frame clones and leaves out a portion. The sample shows 35,000 to 45,000 clones, over 65% of them seen only once. The clonotype was recovered from a man between 40 and 49 years old with urothelial cancer. This material consisted of PBMCs, taken around atezolizumab (anti-PD-L1) treatment. The genes are TRBV19 and TRBJ1-1; the D gene is possibly TRBD1 (6 bases). The CDR3 spells CAAGAGTNTEAFF. The CDR3 DNA follows: TGTGCCGCAGGGGCAGGGACCAACACTGAAGCTTTCTTT.